This is a list of T cell receptor beta chains from one sample in a study of CD8+ T cells in alopecia areata. Sequencing was performed with immunoSEQ multiplex PCR; in TCRdb, only in-frame clones are kept and a portion is missing. The table records approximately 140,000 clones, more than 75% of them present only once. Here the sequenced sample was CD8+ T cells sorted from blood, taken at week 0. These receptors were obtained from a human donor with alopecia areata. Both conserved end residues are part of each CDR3. The D gene is left open where the match is weak. The size field is filled for only some rows; it gives once, few, many or a size class.

abundance: -
len: 11
v_gene: TRBV20-1
d_gene: -
j_gene: TRBJ1-6
CDR3nt: TGCAAATACGGGGCGAATTCACCCCTCCACTTT
CDR3aa: CKYGANSPLHF

abundance: -
len: 17
v_gene: TRBV7-2
d_gene: TRBD2
j_gene: TRBJ2-1
CDR3nt: TGTGCCAGCAGCCTAGGAGGCGGGAGGGCCACCTACAATGAGCAGTTCTTC
CDR3aa: CASSLGGGRATYNEQFF

abundance: -
len: 15
v_gene: TRBV5-1
d_gene: TRBD2
j_gene: TRBJ2-7
CDR3nt: TGCGCCAGCAGCTTCAGCGGGGGGCCTCCCTACGAGCAGTACTTC
CDR3aa: CASSFSGGPPYEQYF

abundance: -
len: 16
v_gene: TRBV5-6
d_gene: -
j_gene: TRBJ2-3
CDR3nt: TGTGCCAGCAGCGGGGGTGTTGGAGTACTCACAGATACGCAGTATTTT
CDR3aa: CASSGGVGVLTDTQYF

abundance: once
len: 13
v_gene: TRBV7-6
d_gene: -
j_gene: TRBJ2-1
CDR3nt: TGTGCCAGCAGCTTAGCAGGTACCGATGAGCAGTTCTTC
CDR3aa: CASSLAGTDEQFF

abundance: -
len: 14
v_gene: TRBV7-3
d_gene: TRBD2
j_gene: TRBJ2-2
CDR3nt: TGTGCCAGCAGCTTTAGCGGGGACACCGGGGAGCTGTTTTTT
CDR3aa: CASSFSGDTGELFF

abundance: once
len: 15
v_gene: TRBV7-9
d_gene: -
j_gene: TRBJ2-1
CDR3nt: TGTGCCGGAGAGGGTCCCCAACGCTCCTACAATGAGCAGTTCTTC
CDR3aa: CAGEGPQRSYNEQFF

abundance: -
len: 12
v_gene: TRBV29-1
d_gene: TRBD1
j_gene: TRBJ1-2
CDR3nt: TGCAGCGCCCCGGGACAGCACTATGGCTACACCTTC
CDR3aa: CSAPGQHYGYTF

abundance: -
len: 17
v_gene: TRBV6-1
d_gene: TRBD1
j_gene: TRBJ2-7
CDR3nt: TGTGCCAGCAGTGAAGGGACAGGGGGCTTGAGCTCCTACGAGCAGTACTTC
CDR3aa: CASSEGTGGLSSYEQYF

abundance: -
len: 18
v_gene: TRBV10-3
d_gene: TRBD2
j_gene: TRBJ2-6
CDR3nt: TGTGCCATCAGTGACGTAGCGGGGGAACGCTCTGGGGCCAACGTCCTGACTTTC
CDR3aa: CAISDVAGERSGANVLTF

abundance: -
len: 15
v_gene: TRBV19
d_gene: TRBD2
j_gene: TRBJ2-1
CDR3nt: TGTGCCAGTAGTCCAATAGCGGGATACTACAATGAGCAGTTCTTC
CDR3aa: CASSPIAGYYNEQFF

abundance: -
len: 13
v_gene: TRBV9
d_gene: -
j_gene: TRBJ1-2
CDR3nt: TGTGCCAGCAGCGACGGACTGAGGGATGGCTACACCTTC
CDR3aa: CASSDGLRDGYTF

abundance: -
len: 14
v_gene: TRBV27
d_gene: -
j_gene: TRBJ2-7
CDR3nt: TGTGCCAGCAGTTACAGCGGTTCGACCTACGAGCAGTACTTC
CDR3aa: CASSYSGSTYEQYF

abundance: -
len: 13
v_gene: TRBV4-1
d_gene: -
j_gene: TRBJ2-1
CDR3nt: TGCGCCAGCAGGTCCGCAGGGGTCGATGAGCAGTTCTTC
CDR3aa: CASRSAGVDEQFF

abundance: once
len: 14
v_gene: TRBV11-2
d_gene: -
j_gene: TRBJ2-7
CDR3nt: TGTGCCAGCAGCTTAGGGGGGCGCGGATACGAGCAGTACTTC
CDR3aa: CASSLGGRGYEQYF

abundance: -
len: 12
v_gene: TRBV30
d_gene: -
j_gene: TRBJ2-2
CDR3nt: TGTGCCTGGAGTGGGTTAACCGGGGAGCTGTTTTTT
CDR3aa: CAWSGLTGELFF

abundance: -
len: 14
v_gene: TRBV7-9
d_gene: TRBD2
j_gene: TRBJ2-1
CDR3nt: TGTGCCAGCAGCTTTCCCGGGGGGTACAATGAGCAGTTCTTC
CDR3aa: CASSFPGGYNEQFF

abundance: -
len: 15
v_gene: TRBV2
d_gene: -
j_gene: TRBJ2-1
CDR3nt: TGTGCCAGCAGTGAATGGGTAGACAGCTACAATGAGCAGTTCTTC
CDR3aa: CASSEWVDSYNEQFF

abundance: -
len: 13
v_gene: TRBV4-1
d_gene: -
j_gene: TRBJ2-1
CDR3nt: TGCGCCAGCAGCCAAGATCTGAAAATATGGCAGTTCTTC
CDR3aa: CASSQDLKIWQFF